Listed below are T cell receptor beta chains from one sample, sequenced in a study of blood T cell repertoires in COVID-19. The table came from immunoSEQ multiplex PCR; TCRdb's copy has only in-frame clones and leaves some out. This table holds 150,000 to 250,000 clones, 75% to 90% found once. The specimen sequenced was PBMCs or T cells enriched from blood (not recorded which). The receptors were gathered from a woman in her thirties who had recovered from COVID-19. Each CDR3 is given with its conserved first and last residue. A D gene is named only where the DNA matches it firmly. The size field is filled for only some rows; it gives once, few, many or a size class.

clone_size,j_call,v_call,d_call,cdr3_length,cdr3_nt,cdr3_aa
-,TRBJ1-1,TRBV11-2,TRBD1,15,TGTGCCAGCAGCCCGAAGGACAGGAGGTTGACTGAAGCTTTCTTT,CASSPKDRRLTEAFF
-,TRBJ1-5,TRBV5-1,TRBD1,14,TGCGCCAGCAGGCCGGACAGGGAAAGTCAGCCCCAGCATTTT,CASRPDRESQPQHF
-,TRBJ1-2,TRBV6-4,-,13,TGTGCCAGCAGTGGCCCCCTTGGAGGCGGCTACACCTTC,CASSGPLGGGYTF
-,TRBJ2-1,TRBV6-6,TRBD2,15,TGTGCCAGCAGTTACGGGACTAGTAGCTACAATGAGCAGTTCTTC,CASSYGTSSYNEQFF
-,TRBJ1-4,TRBV6-1,-,15,TGTGCCAGCAGCGAAGAGGGGACAACTAATGAAAAACTGTTTTTT,CASSEEGTTNEKLFF
-,TRBJ2-7,TRBV6-2/TRBV6-3,-,14,TGTGCCAGCAGTTACTGGCGGCGGAGTTACGAGCAGTACTTC,CASSYWRRSYEQYF
many,TRBJ2-1,TRBV19,TRBD2,15,TGTGCCAGCGATCCGCGGGGGGGCCGCTACAATGAGCAGTTCTTC,CASDPRGGRYNEQFF
once,TRBJ2-2,TRBV6-5,-,14,TGTGCCACGCGACAGGCCGAGGGGACCGGGGAGCTGTTTTTT,CATRQAEGTGELFF
-,TRBJ2-1,TRBV19,TRBD2,18,TGTGCCAGTAGCCTCCGGGGGCGGGGGGCCTCGGATTACAATGAGCATTTCTTC,CASSLRGRGASDYNEHFF
-,TRBJ1-2,TRBV27,-,13,TGTGCCAGCAGTTCCGCGATCCACTATGGCTACACCTTC,CASSSAIHYGYTF
-,TRBJ1-2,TRBV11-1,-,12,TGTGCCAGCAGCCGAGAGAACTATGGCTACACCTTC,CASSRENYGYTF
-,TRBJ1-2,TRBV15,-,13,TGTGCCACCACGACACCAAACCTCTATGGCTACACCTTC,CATTTPNLYGYTF
few,TRBJ1-6,TRBV5-1,-,14,TGCGCCAGCACCACGGACAGTGATAATTCACCCCTCCACTTT,CASTTDSDNSPLHF
once,TRBJ1-2,TRBV28,-,15,TGTGCCAGCAGTTTATGGGGTACTGGGGGCTTTGGCTACACCTTC,CASSLWGTGGFGYTF
few,TRBJ1-1,TRBV14,-,14,TGTGCCAGCAGCCCGACCAGGGGGAACACTGAAGCTTTCTTT,CASSPTRGNTEAFF
-,TRBJ1-1,TRBV30,-,15,TGTGCCTGGAGCCTGGGGGGGGCGGAGAACACTGAAGCTTTCTTT,CAWSLGGAENTEAFF
-,TRBJ1-6,TRBV3-1/TRBV3-2,TRBD1,15,TGTGCCAGCACCACAGGGGTCCCCTATAATTCACCCCTCCACTTT,CASTTGVPYNSPLHF
once,TRBJ1-5,TRBV5-8,-,13,TGTGCCAGCAGCTTCAGGGTTACGGAGCCCCAGCATTTT,CASSFRVTEPQHF
-,TRBJ2-7,TRBV11-3,-,13,TGTGCCAGCAGCCTTGCTATAAATTACGAGCAGTACTTC,CASSLAINYEQYF
-,TRBJ2-1,TRBV27,-,15,TGTGCCAGCGCTGCCGGGGTGTCGTTTTATGGTGAGCAGTTCTTC,CASAAGVSFYGEQFF
-,TRBJ2-2,TRBV2,-,11,TGTGCCAGCAGTCTCGAGGGGGAGCTGTTTTTT,CASSLEGELFF
once,TRBJ1-1,TRBV6-2/TRBV6-3,-,14,TGTGCCAGCAGTGGCCGCGGGAGGAACACTGAAGCTTTCTTT,CASSGRGRNTEAFF
-,TRBJ2-7,TRBV12-3/TRBV12-4,-,13,TGTGCCAGCAGTTTACCGGGAGATGCCGAGCAGTACTTC,CASSLPGDAEQYF
-,TRBJ1-2,TRBV7-9,TRBD1,15,TGTGCCAGCAGACTGACAGGGGGCGTCTTGAGTGGCTACACCTTC,CASRLTGGVLSGYTF
-,TRBJ2-3,TRBV3-1/TRBV3-2,-,15,TGTGCCAGCAGCCAAGATTCTAGCGGCACAGATACGCAGTATTTT,CASSQDSSGTDTQYF
-,TRBJ1-5,TRBV15,-,13,TGTGCCACCAGCAGAGATAATGGCCAGCCCCAGCATTTT,CATSRDNGQPQHF
-,TRBJ2-3,TRBV2,TRBD2,14,TGTGCCAGCGAAGGGACTACTCGCACAGATACGCAGTATTTT,CASEGTTRTDTQYF
-,TRBJ2-3,TRBV7-3,TRBD2,17,TGTGCCAGCAGCTTAATGGCCACTAGCGGGAGCACAGATACGCAGTATTTT,CASSLMATSGSTDTQYF
-,TRBJ2-7,TRBV2,TRBD1,15,TGTGCCAGCAGTGGTCCGGGACAGGGTCTGTATGAGCAGTACTTC,CASSGPGQGLYEQYF
-,TRBJ2-1,TRBV27,TRBD2,14,TGTGCCAGCAGGCGACTAGCGGACTACAATGAGCAGTTCTTC,CASRRLADYNEQFF
-,TRBJ2-3,TRBV30,-,16,TGTGCCTGGGCTCTGCTAGCGTCGAGGAGCACAGATACGCAGTATTTT,CAWALLASRSTDTQYF
-,TRBJ2-7,TRBV6-5,-,14,TGTGCCAGCAGTCCAGGAAGGTCAGTCTACGAGCAGTACTTC,CASSPGRSVYEQYF
-,TRBJ1-1,TRBV10-3,TRBD1,16,TGTGCCATCAGTGAGCGGCCGGGACAGGGGGTTACTGAAGCTTTCTTT,CAISERPGQGVTEAFF
-,TRBJ2-3,TRBV5-4,-,14,TGTGCCAGCAGCTTGCCGATAGCCCCGGATACGCAGTATTTT,CASSLPIAPDTQYF
-,TRBJ2-3,TRBV7-8,-,15,TGTGCCAGCAGCTTAGCGGGATGGGGGGCAGATACGCAGTATTTT,CASSLAGWGADTQYF
-,TRBJ1-3,TRBV27,TRBD1,16,TGTGCCAGCAGTTCCCTAGGACAGGGGGCTGGAAACACCATATATTTT,CASSSLGQGAGNTIYF
-,TRBJ1-1,TRBV30,-,18,TGTGCCTGGAGCCCAGGGTGGGAGGTGCCTAGGCCGAACACTGAAGCTTTCTTT,CAWSPGWEVPRPNTEAFF
few,TRBJ1-1,TRBV24-1,-,16,TGTGCCACCAGTGACCCCGAGGCGGGGGCGAGCACTGAAGCTTTCTTT,CATSDPEAGASTEAFF
-,TRBJ1-1,TRBV7-3,-,13,TGTGCCAGCAGCCCGGACAGATACACTGAAGCTTTCTTT,CASSPDRYTEAFF
-,TRBJ2-1,TRBV19,-,15,TGTGCCAGTAGTATAGCGGGAGAGATTATCAATGAGCAGTTCTTC,CASSIAGEIINEQFF
-,TRBJ1-1,TRBV29-1,-,12,TGCAGCGTTGAACAGGGTGGCACTGAAGCTTTCTTT,CSVEQGGTEAFF
-,TRBJ1-2,TRBV11-2,-,15,TGTGCCAGCAGCTTTGCAGGGGAACTACTATGGGGCTACACCTTC,CASSFAGELLWGYTF
-,TRBJ1-2,TRBV7-2,-,18,TGTGCCAGCATCCCCCTGGGGGACATCCTCTCCCCTAACTATGGCTACACCTTC,CASIPLGDILSPNYGYTF
-,TRBJ1-2,TRBV20-1,-,14,TGCAGTGCTAGTCCCGGGGGGGTTAACTATGGCTACACCTTC,CSASPGGVNYGYTF
-,TRBJ2-1,TRBV24-1,-,16,TGTGCCACCAGTGATCTTGGGGGAGGTCACAACAATGAGCAGTTCTTC,CATSDLGGGHNNEQFF
-,TRBJ1-1,TRBV28,TRBD1,11,TGTGCCAGCACCCTGGGACAGCAAGCTTTCTTT,CASTLGQQAFF
-,TRBJ1-6,TRBV7-9,-,14,TGTGCCAGCAGCTTAGTAGGGAGGGAATCACCCCTCCACTTT,CASSLVGRESPLHF
-,TRBJ2-5,TRBV28,TRBD2,15,TGTGCCAGCAGTTTAACTAGCGGGGGGCAAGAGACCCAGTACTTC,CASSLTSGGQETQYF
-,TRBJ2-7,TRBV4-3,-,14,TGCGCCAGCAGCCAAAACTCAGGGGCGTACGAGCAGTACTTC,CASSQNSGAYEQYF
-,TRBJ2-1,TRBV24-1,-,12,TGTGCCACTGGGGGGTCCTACAATGAGCAGTTCTTC,CATGGSYNEQFF
-,TRBJ1-1,TRBV20-1,-,12,TGCAGTGCTAGTTCTCGGGGCACTGAAGCTTTCTTT,CSASSRGTEAFF
-,TRBJ2-6,TRBV11-2,-,14,TGTGCCAGCAGCTTCTCCAGTGGGGCCAACGTCCTGACTTTC,CASSFSSGANVLTF
-,TRBJ1-5,TRBV7-2,TRBD1,17,TGTGCCAGCAGCTTAGTCGGGACAGGGGGAAGGAATCAGCCCCAGCATTTT,CASSLVGTGGRNQPQHF
-,TRBJ2-1,TRBV3-1/TRBV3-2,-,14,TGTGCCAGCAGCCAAGGCCCCCCCCGGGGTGAGCAGTTCTTC,CASSQGPPRGEQFF
-,TRBJ2-7,TRBV9,-,15,TGTGCCAGCAGCCTCGCGATCTTAAGCTCCTACGAGCAGTACTTC,CASSLAILSSYEQYF
-,TRBJ1-6,TRBV6-4,-,13,TGTGCCAGCAGTGAACAGGATAATTCACCCCTCCACTTT,CASSEQDNSPLHF
-,TRBJ2-7,TRBV5-1,TRBD2,14,TGCGCCAGCAGCTTTAGCGGGAGATCCTACGAGCAGTACTTC,CASSFSGRSYEQYF
-,TRBJ2-3,TRBV9,TRBD2,17,TGTGCCAGCAGCTTCCACCGGACTAGCGGGAGCACAGATACGCAGTATTTT,CASSFHRTSGSTDTQYF
-,TRBJ1-5,TRBV6-2/TRBV6-3,-,16,TGTGCCAGCAGCCCGAACTCTGGGGGGAGCAATCAGCCCCAGCATTTT,CASSPNSGGSNQPQHF